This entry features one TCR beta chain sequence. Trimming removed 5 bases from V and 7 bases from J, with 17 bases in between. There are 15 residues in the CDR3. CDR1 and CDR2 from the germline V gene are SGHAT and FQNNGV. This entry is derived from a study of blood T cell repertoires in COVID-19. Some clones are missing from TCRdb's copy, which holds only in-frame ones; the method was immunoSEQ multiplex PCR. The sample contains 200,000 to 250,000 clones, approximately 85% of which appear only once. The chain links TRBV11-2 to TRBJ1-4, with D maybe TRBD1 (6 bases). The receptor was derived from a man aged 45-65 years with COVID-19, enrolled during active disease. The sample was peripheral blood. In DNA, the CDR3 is TGTGCCAGCAGCACGCAGGGGAGCTCTTTTGAAAAACTGTTTTTT. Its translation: CASSTQGSSFEKLFF. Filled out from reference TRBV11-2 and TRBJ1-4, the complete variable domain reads EAGVAQSPRYKIIEKRQSVAFWCNPISGHATLYWYQQILGQGPKLLIQFQNNGVVDDSQLPKDRFSAERLKGVDSTLKIQPAKLEDSAVYLCASSTQGSSFEKLFFGSGTQLSVL.